The clone carrying this T cell receptor (beta chain) appeared once. The assay was immunoSEQ multiplex PCR, and TCRdb's table has in-frame clones only and misses some. The table has about 52,000 clones, about 90% seen once; the top ten hold approximately 7%. These data come from a study of OX40 agonist ivuxolimab in advanced cancers. At the level of the study: The patients got ivuxolimab, which is an agonistic anti-OX40 (CD134) antibody. Patients received intravenous ivuxolimab every 2 weeks at 0.01 to 10 mg/kg. Of mixed ages from about 23 to 85 and averaging approximately 60 years, the group was about 80% male.

The source is an adult with an advanced solid tumor such as melanoma, head and neck, liver or kidney cancer. The specimen comprised CD4+ or CD8+ T cells sorted from blood, sampled in a trial of the OX40 agonist ivuxolimab.

The DNA for the CDR3 is TGCGCCAGCAGCGGGACTAGCAGTACAGATACGCAGTATTTT. As protein: CASSGTSSTDTQYF. The chain combines TRBV10-1 with TRBJ2-3; the match to TRBD2 covers 9 bases. The J segment lost 3 bases and the V segment lost 6 bases, leaving 4 bases of the junction unmatched. The CDR3 has 14 residues. CDR1 is WNHNN and CDR2 is SYGVQD in the germline V gene (reference sequence).